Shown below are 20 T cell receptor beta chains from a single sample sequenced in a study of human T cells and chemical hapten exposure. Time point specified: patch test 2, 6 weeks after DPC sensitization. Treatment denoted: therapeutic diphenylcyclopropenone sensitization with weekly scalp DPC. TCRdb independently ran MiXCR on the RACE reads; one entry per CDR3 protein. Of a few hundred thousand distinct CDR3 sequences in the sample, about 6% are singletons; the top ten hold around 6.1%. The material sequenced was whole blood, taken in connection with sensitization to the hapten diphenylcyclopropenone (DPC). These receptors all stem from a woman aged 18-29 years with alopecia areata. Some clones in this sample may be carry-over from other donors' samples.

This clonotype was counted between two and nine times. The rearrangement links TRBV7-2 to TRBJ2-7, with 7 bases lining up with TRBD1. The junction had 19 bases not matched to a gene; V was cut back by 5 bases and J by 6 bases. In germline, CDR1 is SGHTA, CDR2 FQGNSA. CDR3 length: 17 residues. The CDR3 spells CASSPRWTGSISLEQYF. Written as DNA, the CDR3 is TGTGCCAGCAGCCCCAGATGGACAGGAAGTATATCCCTCGAGCAGTACTTC.

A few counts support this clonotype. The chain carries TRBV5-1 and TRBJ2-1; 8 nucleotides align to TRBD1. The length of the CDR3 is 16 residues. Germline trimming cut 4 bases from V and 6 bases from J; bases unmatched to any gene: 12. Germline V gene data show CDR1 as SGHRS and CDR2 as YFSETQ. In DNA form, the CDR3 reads TGCGCCAGCAGCCACTGGGGCGACAGGGGAGGCAATGAGCAGTTCTTC. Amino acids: CASSHWGDRGGNEQFF.

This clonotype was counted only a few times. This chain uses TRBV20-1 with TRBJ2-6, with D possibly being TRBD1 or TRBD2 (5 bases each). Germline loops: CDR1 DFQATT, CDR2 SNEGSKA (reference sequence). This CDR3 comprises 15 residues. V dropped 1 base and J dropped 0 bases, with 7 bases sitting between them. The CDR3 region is CSARVGASGANVLTF. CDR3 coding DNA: TGCAGTGCTAGAGTCGGGGCCTCTGGGGCCAACGTCCTGACTTTC.

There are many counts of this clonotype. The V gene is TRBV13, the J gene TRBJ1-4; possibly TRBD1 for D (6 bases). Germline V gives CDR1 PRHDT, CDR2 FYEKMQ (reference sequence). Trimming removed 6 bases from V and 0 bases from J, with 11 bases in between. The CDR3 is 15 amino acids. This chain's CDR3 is CASSSGQATNEKLFF. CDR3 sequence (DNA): TGTGCCAGCAGTTCGGGACAAGCAACTAATGAAAAACTGTTTTTT.

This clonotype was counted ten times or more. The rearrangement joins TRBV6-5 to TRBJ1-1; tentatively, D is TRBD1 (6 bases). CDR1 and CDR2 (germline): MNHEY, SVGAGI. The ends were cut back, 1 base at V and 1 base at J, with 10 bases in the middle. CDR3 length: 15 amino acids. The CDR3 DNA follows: TGTGCCAGCAGTTACTGGAAGACAGGGAACACTGAAGCTTTCTTT. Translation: CASSYWKTGNTEAFF.

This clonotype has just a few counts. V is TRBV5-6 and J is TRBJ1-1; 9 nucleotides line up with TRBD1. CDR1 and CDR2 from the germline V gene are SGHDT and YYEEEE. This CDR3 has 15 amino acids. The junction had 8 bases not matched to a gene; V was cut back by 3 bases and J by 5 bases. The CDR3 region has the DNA TGTGCCAGCAGCTCCCGACAGGGGGGGGAAACTGAAGCTTTCTTT. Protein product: CASSSRQGGETEAFF.

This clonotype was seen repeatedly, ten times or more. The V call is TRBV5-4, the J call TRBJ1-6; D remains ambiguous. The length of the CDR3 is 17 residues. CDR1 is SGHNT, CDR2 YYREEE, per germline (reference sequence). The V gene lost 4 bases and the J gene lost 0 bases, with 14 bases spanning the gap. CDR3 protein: CASSPGITSSYNSPLHF. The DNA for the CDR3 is TGTGCCAGCAGCCCGGGGATCACCAGCTCCTATAATTCACCCCTCCACTTT.

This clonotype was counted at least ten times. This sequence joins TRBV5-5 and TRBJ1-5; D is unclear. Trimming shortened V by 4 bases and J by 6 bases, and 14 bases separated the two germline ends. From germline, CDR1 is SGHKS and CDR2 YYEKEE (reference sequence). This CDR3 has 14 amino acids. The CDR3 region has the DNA TGTGCCAGCAGCCAGGTATCTAGTGGTCAGCCCCAGCATTTT. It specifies CASSQVSSGQPQHF. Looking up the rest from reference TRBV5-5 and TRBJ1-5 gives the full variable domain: DAGVTQSPTHLIKTRGQQVTLRCSPISGHKSVSWYQQVLGQGPQFIFQYYEKEERGRGNFPDRFSARQFPNYSSELNVNALLLGDSALYLCASSQVSSGQPQHFGDGTRLSIL.

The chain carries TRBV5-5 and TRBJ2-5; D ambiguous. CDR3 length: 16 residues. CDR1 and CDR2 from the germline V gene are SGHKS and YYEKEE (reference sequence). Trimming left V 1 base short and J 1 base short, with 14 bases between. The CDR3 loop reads CASSLSFPGSQETQYF. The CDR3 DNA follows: TGTGCCAGCAGCTTGTCGTTTCCGGGCTCCCAAGAGACCCAGTACTTC.

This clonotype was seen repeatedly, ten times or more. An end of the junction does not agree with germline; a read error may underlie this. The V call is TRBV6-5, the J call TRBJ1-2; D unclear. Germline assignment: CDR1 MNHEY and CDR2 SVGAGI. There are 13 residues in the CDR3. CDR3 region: CASSYGPSAVGSF. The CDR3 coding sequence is TGTGCCAGCAGTTACGGGCCATCTGCGGTCGGCTCCTTC.

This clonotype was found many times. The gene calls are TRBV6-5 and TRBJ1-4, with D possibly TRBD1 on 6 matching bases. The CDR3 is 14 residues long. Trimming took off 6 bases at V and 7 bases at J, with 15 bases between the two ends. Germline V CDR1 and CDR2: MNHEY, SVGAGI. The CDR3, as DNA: TGTGCCAGCAGGAACAGAGGAGGGGGTGAAAAACTGTTTTTT. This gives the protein CASRNRGGGEKLFF.

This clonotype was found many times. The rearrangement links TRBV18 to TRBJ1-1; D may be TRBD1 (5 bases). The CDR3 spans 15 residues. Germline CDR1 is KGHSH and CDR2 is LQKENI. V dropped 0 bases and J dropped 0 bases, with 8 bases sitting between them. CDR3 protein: CASSPPNRLNTEAFF. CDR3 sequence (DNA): TGTGCCAGCTCACCACCGAACAGGCTGAACACTGAAGCTTTCTTT.

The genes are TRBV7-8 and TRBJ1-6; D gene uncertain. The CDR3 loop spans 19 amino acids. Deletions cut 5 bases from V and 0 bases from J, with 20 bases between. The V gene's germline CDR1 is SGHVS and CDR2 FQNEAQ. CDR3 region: CASSPLKPSSSSYNSPLHF. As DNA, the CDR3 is TGTGCCAGCAGCCCTCTCAAGCCGTCCAGTAGCTCCTATAATTCACCCCTCCACTTT.

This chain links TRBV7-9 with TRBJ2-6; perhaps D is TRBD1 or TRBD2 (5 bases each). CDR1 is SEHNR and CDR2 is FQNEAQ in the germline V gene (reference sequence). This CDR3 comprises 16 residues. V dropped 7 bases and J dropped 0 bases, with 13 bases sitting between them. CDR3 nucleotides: TGTGCCAGCACCGGGGACGGCCCCTCTGGGGCCAACGTCCTGACTTTC. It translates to CASTGDGPSGANVLTF.

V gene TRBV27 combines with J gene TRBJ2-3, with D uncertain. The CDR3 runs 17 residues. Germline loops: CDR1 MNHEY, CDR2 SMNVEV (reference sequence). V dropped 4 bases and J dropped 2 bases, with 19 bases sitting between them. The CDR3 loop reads CASSSSLDPLSTDTQYF. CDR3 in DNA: TGTGCCAGCAGTTCCTCGTTAGATCCACTTTCCACAGATACGCAGTATTTT.

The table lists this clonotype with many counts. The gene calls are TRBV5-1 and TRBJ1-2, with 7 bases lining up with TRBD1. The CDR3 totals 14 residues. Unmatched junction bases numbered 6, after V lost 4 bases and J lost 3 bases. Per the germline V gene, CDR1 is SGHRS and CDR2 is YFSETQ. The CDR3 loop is CASSLGTVDYGYTF. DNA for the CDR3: TGCGCCAGCAGCCTGGGGACAGTGGACTATGGCTACACCTTC.

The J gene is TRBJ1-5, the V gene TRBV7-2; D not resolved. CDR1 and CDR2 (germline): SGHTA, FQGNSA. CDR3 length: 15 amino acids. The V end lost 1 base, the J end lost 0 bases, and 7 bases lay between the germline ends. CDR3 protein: CASSLVGDSNQPQHF. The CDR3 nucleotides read TGTGCCAGCAGCTTAGTCGGGGATAGCAATCAGCCCCAGCATTTT.

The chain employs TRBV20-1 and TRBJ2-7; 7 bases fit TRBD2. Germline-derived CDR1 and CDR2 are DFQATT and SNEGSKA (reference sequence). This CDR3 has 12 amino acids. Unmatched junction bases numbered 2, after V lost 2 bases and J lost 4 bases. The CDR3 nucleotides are TGCAGTGCTAGACTAGCGGAATACGAGCAGTACTTC. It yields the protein CSARLAEYEQYF.

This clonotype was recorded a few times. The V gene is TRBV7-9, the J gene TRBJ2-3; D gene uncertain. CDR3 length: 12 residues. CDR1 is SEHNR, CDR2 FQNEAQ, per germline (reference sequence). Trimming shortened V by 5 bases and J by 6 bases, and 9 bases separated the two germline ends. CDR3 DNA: TGTGCCAGCAGCGGGCAGAGGGATACGCAGTATTTT. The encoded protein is CASSGQRDTQYF.

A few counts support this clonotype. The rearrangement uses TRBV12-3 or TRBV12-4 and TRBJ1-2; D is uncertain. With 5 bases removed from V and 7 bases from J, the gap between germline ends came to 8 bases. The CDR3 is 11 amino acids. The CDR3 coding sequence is TGTGCCAGCAGTCCCCGGGTTGGCTACACCTTC. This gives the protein CASSPRVGYTF.